Presented here are 20 T cell receptor beta chains from one specimen sequenced in a study of T cells in Graves' hyperthyroidism and ophthalmopathy. From RNA transcripts, TCR beta CDR3 regions were amplified. First-round RT-PCR with HTBI primers amplified the TCR CDR3 region. TCRdb used MiXCR to reprocess the multiplex PCR reads, holding one entry per CDR3 protein. The profile shows roughly 700,000 distinct CDR3 sequences, roughly 17% of them singletons. Sequencing was carried out using blood. These receptors originate from a man aged 45-65 years with Graves' hyperthyroidism.

The V call is TRBV7-6, the J call TRBJ2-7, with TRBD1 as a possible D gene (6 bases). Deletions cut 5 bases from V and 3 bases from J, with 17 bases between. CDR3 length equals 15 residues. CDR1 is SGHVS and CDR2 is FNYEAQ in the germline V gene. CDR3 amino acids: CASSIDPGRGYEQYF. The CDR3 DNA is TGTGCCAGCAGCATCGATCCGGGCAGGGGCTACGAGCAGTACTTC.

Only a few counts were recorded for this clonotype. This sequence may be a read error, since a much larger clone differs from it by one base. The chain carries TRBV7-2 and TRBJ2-7, with 7 positions matching TRBD1. The CDR3 is made up of 15 amino acids. Germline loops: CDR1 SGHTA, CDR2 FQGNSA. The CDR3 sequence is CASSQAGTETYEHYF. In nucleotides, the CDR3 is TGTGCCAGCAGTCAGGCCGGGACAGAAACCTACGAGCACTACTTC. The full variable domain, with the rest looked up from reference TRBV7-2 and TRBJ2-7, is GAGVSQSPSNKVTEKGKDVELRCDPISGHTALYWYRQSLGQGLEFLIYFQGNSAPDKSGLPSDRFSAERTGGSVSTLTIQRTQQEDSAVYLCASSQAGTETYEHYFGPGTRLTVT.

This chain joins TRBV4-1 and TRBJ2-7, with TRBD1 matching over 8 bases. The CDR3 covers 14 residues. Unmatched junction bases numbered 8, after V lost 4 bases and J lost 6 bases. Per germline, CDR1 MGHRA and CDR2 YSYEKL. In DNA, the CDR3 is TGCGCCAGCAGCCCAGGGAGGACAGGGCGCGAGCAGTACTTC. Translated: CASSPGRTGREQYF.

This clonotype was picked up many times. Written as DNA, the CDR3 is TGTGCCAGCATCGAGGATTATAGGGGCGGGGATACGCAGTATTTT. Protein: CASIEDYRGGDTQYF. This chain connects TRBV11-2 to TRBJ2-3, with D perhaps assigned TRBD1 or TRBD2 (5 bases each). Per the germline V gene, CDR1 is SGHAT and CDR2 is FQNNGV. The V gene lost 7 bases and the J gene lost 6 bases, with 20 bases spanning the gap. The length of the CDR3 is 15 residues.

V is TRBV20-1 and J is TRBJ2-3, with 11 positions matching TRBD2. V lost 6 bases and J lost 0; bases outside the gene matches: 11. Germline V CDR1 and CDR2: DFQATT, SNEGSKA (reference sequence). The CDR3 has 17 amino acids. The CDR3 DNA reads TGCAGTGCGATACCTCCGACTAGCGGGAAGAGCACAGATACGCAGTATTTT. As protein: CSAIPPTSGKSTDTQYF.

Worth noting for this clonotype: In this CDR3 the conserved last residue, phenylalanine or tryptophan, is missing, so a read error is likely. The genes are TRBV9 and TRBJ2-1, with D unresolved. There are 14 residues in the CDR3. V was cut by 0 bases and J by 2 bases, with 6 bases left in between. The germline V gene has CDR1 SGDLS and CDR2 YYNGEE. The CDR3 sequence is CASSVGRTYNEQFC. CDR3 DNA: TGTGCCAGCAGCGTAGGACGGACCTACAATGAGCAGTTCTGC.

The chain carries TRBV20-1 and TRBJ2-2; 7 bases match TRBD1. The CDR3 loop spans 17 amino acids. Unmatched junction bases numbered 9, after V lost 2 bases and J lost 0 bases. From germline, CDR1 is DFQATT and CDR2 SNEGSKA (reference sequence). DNA for the CDR3: TGCAGTGCTAGACAATTTACCGGGACAGCGAACACCGGGGAGCTGTTTTTT. This translates into CSARQFTGTANTGELFF.

This clonotype came up many times. V gene TRBV7-7 combines with J gene TRBJ2-2; D is perhaps TRBD2 (5 bases). This CDR3 has 15 amino acids. Trimming cost V 5 bases and J 0 bases, with 10 bases left between them. Germline CDR1 SSHAT, CDR2 FNYEAQ (reference sequence). This CDR3 reads CASSPGLSNTGELFF. CDR3 DNA: TGTGCCAGCAGCCCCGGACTTTCGAACACCGGGGAGCTGTTTTTT.

This clonotype has only a few counts. The V gene is TRBV14, the J gene TRBJ2-7, with D perhaps TRBD2 (5 bases). The germline V and J ends were trimmed by 1 base and 6 bases, with 10 bases remaining between them. In germline, CDR1 is SGHDN, CDR2 FVKESK. The CDR3 covers 13 residues. CDR3 nucleotides: TGTGCCAGCAGCCAAGTACTAGTAGGCGAGCAGTACTTC. Translating it yields CASSQVLVGEQYF.

There are many counts of this clonotype. The genes are TRBV6-1 and TRBJ1-4; 8 nucleotides line up with TRBD1. Per the germline V gene, CDR1 is MNHNS and CDR2 is SASEGT. The J segment lost 2 bases and the V segment lost 4 bases, leaving 3 bases of the junction unmatched. The CDR3 has 15 amino acids. The CDR3 DNA sequence: TGTGCCAGCAGTGGGTGGACAGGGACTAATGAAAAACTGTTTTTT. Translating gives CASSGWTGTNEKLFF.

This clonotype was detected many times. This chain links TRBV5-6 with TRBJ2-1, with 13 positions matching TRBD2. CDR3 length: 16 amino acids. V lost 0 bases to trimming and J lost 8 bases; unmatched junction nucleotides: 5. The germline V gene encodes CDR1 SGHDT and CDR2 YYEEEE. CDR3 coding DNA: TGTGCCAGCAGCTTGGTTGGACTAGCGGGAGTGGATGAGCAGTTCTTC. It encodes CASSLVGLAGVDEQFF.

A few counts support this clonotype. The chain employs TRBV7-9 and TRBJ2-7; 14 nucleotides match TRBD2. The V segment lost 5 bases and the J segment 4 bases; nucleotides outside the gene matches: 7. This CDR3 spans 16 amino acids. From germline, CDR1 is SEHNR and CDR2 FQNEAQ (reference sequence). The CDR3: CASSPGLAGGVYEQYF. Written as DNA, the CDR3 is TGTGCCAGCAGCCCCGGACTAGCGGGAGGAGTATACGAGCAGTACTTC.

Ten or more counts support this clonotype. The gene calls are TRBV28 and TRBJ2-3; no clear D gene. The CDR3 extends over 12 amino acids. V was shortened by 7 bases and J by 0 bases, with 5 bases between the two germline ends. Germline V CDR1 and CDR2: MDHEN, SYDVKM. CDR3 sequence reads: CASTSSTDTQYF. The CDR3 DNA reads as TGTGCCAGCACCAGTAGCACAGATACGCAGTATTTT.

This clonotype occurred a few times. V and J are TRBV29-1 and TRBJ2-1, with TRBD2 matching over 8 bases. Unmatched junction bases numbered 13, after V lost 3 bases and J lost 6 bases. Germline CDR1 SQVTM, CDR2 ANQGSEA. The CDR3 loop spans 16 amino acids. The CDR3 DNA sequence: TGCAGCGTTGACGCCGACGGTAGCGGGACGAGCAATGAGCAGTTCTTC. Amino acids: CSVDADGSGTSNEQFF.

The table lists this clonotype with many counts. The J gene is TRBJ2-1, the V gene TRBV24-1, with 11 positions matching TRBD2. The V and J ends lost 1 base and 8 bases, in that order; junction bases with no gene match: 6. CDR1 is KGHDR, CDR2 SFDVKD, per germline. The CDR3 sequence is 16 residues long. The CDR3 here is CATSDFASGRYHEQFF. In nucleotides, the CDR3 is TGTGCCACCAGTGATTTCGCTAGCGGGAGGTATCATGAGCAGTTCTTC.

This clonotype was counted many times. The chain uses TRBV19 and TRBJ2-2; D possibly corresponds to TRBD1 (6 bases). The V and J ends lost 2 bases and 3 bases respectively, with 10 bases between them. Germline loops: CDR1 LNHDA, CDR2 SQIVND (reference sequence). There are 15 residues in the CDR3. The CDR3 nucleotides are TGTGCCAGTAGTATAACAGGGATCGACACCGGGGAGCTGTTTTTT. It is translated as CASSITGIDTGELFF. Supplemented by reference TRBV19 and TRBJ2-2, the full variable domain reads DGGITQSPKYLFRKEGQNVTLSCEQNLNHDAMYWYRQDPGQGLRLIYYSQIVNDFQKGDIAEGYSVSREKKESFPLTVTSAQKNPTAFYLCASSITGIDTGELFFGEGSRLTVL.

About this clonotype itself: A much larger clone sits a single nucleotide away, making a read error possible. The chain carries TRBV6-1 and TRBJ1-1, with D uncertain. In germline, CDR1 is MNHNS, CDR2 SASEGT. The CDR3 length is 14 residues. Trimming shortened V by 7 bases and J by 4 bases, and 16 bases separated the two germline ends. CDR3 coding DNA: TGTGCCAGCAAAGCTGTGGGTATGATCACTGAAGCTTTCTTT. Translating it yields CASKAVGMITEAFF.

This clonotype was counted a few times. The chain carries TRBV20-1 and TRBJ2-5; no clear D gene. This CDR3 is built from 11 residues. Germline V gene sequence: CDR1 DFQATT, CDR2 SNEGSKA (reference sequence). V was pared by 3 bases and J by 4 bases, with 6 bases between. Here the CDR3 DNA reads TGCAGTGCTAGCGCCGGAGAGACCCAGTACTTC. It encodes CSASAGETQYF.

The table lists this clonotype with many counts. The CDR3 region is CASSLEGGAEAFF. The CDR3 nucleotides are TGTGCCAGCAGCTTAGAAGGGGGGGCTGAAGCTTTCTTT. The chain employs TRBV11-2 and TRBJ1-1; the D gene is possibly TRBD1 (6 bases). The germline gives CDR1 SGHAT, CDR2 FQNNGV. V lost 0 bases and J lost 6, with 8 bases in between. CDR3 size: 13 residues.

This clonotype was recorded many times. This rearrangement joins TRBV2 to TRBJ1-4; D is ambiguous. In germline, CDR1 is SNHLY, CDR2 FYNNEI. Deletions cut 4 bases from V and 6 bases from J, with 6 bases between. This CDR3 contains 12 residues. DNA for the CDR3: TGTGCCAGCAGTGGGTGGGATGAAAAACTGTTTTTT. Protein sequence: CASSGWDEKLFF.